The 12 T cell receptor beta chains in this list originate from one sample, sequenced in a study of blood T cell repertoires in COVID-19. Assay: immunoSEQ multiplex PCR; the TCRdb copy retains only in-frame clones and omits some. The sample consists of a few hundred thousand clones, more than 75% of them appearing once. Sequenced input: peripheral blood. Every receptor here comes from a woman between 25 and 40 years old with COVID-19, enrolled during active disease.

This chain connects TRBV6-1 to TRBJ1-5, with 9 bases matching TRBD1. The V segment lost 3 bases and the J segment 0 bases; nucleotides outside the gene matches: 9. Germline V CDR1 and CDR2: MNHNS, SASEGT. The CDR3 has 18 amino acids. CDR3 in amino acids: CASSEETGGPYSNQPQHF. The CDR3 DNA is TGTGCCAGCAGTGAGGAAACAGGGGGCCCTTATAGCAATCAGCCCCAGCATTTT.

The chain recombines TRBV10-1 with TRBJ2-6; no firm D call. The V gene lost 3 bases and the J gene lost 0 bases, with 3 bases spanning the gap. Per the germline V gene, CDR1 is WNHNN and CDR2 is SYGVQD (reference sequence). CDR3 length: 14 residues. Here the CDR3 reads CASSDSSGANVLTF. The CDR3 DNA reads TGCGCCAGCAGTGACAGCTCTGGGGCCAACGTCCTGACTTTC.

The chain is built from TRBV29-1 and TRBJ2-1; 12 bases line up with TRBD2. CDR1 SQVTM and CDR2 ANQGSEA come from the germline V gene. Losses at the gene ends were 6 bases for V and 0 bases for J; bases not matched to a gene: 9. This CDR3 has 17 residues. CDR3 nucleotide sequence: TGCAGCGTGTGGGTACTGACTAGCGGGAGCTCCTACAATGAGCAGTTCTTC. This encodes CSVWVLTSGSSYNEQFF.

The chain combines TRBV4-2 with TRBJ2-1; weak D call: TRBD2 (6 bases). The germline V and J ends were trimmed by 0 bases and 4 bases, with 13 bases remaining between them. The germline V gene has CDR1 LGHNA and CDR2 YNFKEQ. The CDR3 is 16 amino acids. CDR3 in DNA: TGTGCCAGCAGCCAAGAAGGCGGGACTCCGTACAATGAGCAGTTCTTC. It yields the protein CASSQEGGTPYNEQFF.

This clone was detected only a few times. The chain has TRBV7-2 and TRBJ1-1; D is uncertain. CDR1 is SGHTA and CDR2 is FQGNSA in the germline V gene. V lost 1 base and J lost 1, with 7 bases in between. The CDR3 consists of 14 residues. CDR3 sequence: CASSLGWANTEAFF. The CDR3 DNA is TGTGCCAGCAGCTTAGGGTGGGCGAACACTGAAGCTTTCTTT. The full variable domain, with the rest looked up from reference TRBV7-2 and TRBJ1-1, is GAGVSQSPSNKVTEKGKDVELRCDPISGHTALYWYRQSLGQGLEFLIYFQGNSAPDKSGLPSDRFSAERTGGSVSTLTIQRTQQEDSAVYLCASSLGWANTEAFFGQGTRLTVV.

This chain connects TRBV4-1 to TRBJ1-3; D may be TRBD1 (6 bases). The CDR3 is 16 amino acids. Germline V gene lookup returns CDR1 MGHRA and CDR2 YSYEKL. The ends were cut back, 1 base at V and 2 bases at J, with 12 bases in the middle. This CDR3 reads CASSQGRGQPGNTIYF. The CDR3 DNA reads TGCGCCAGCAGCCAAGGGCGGGGGCAGCCTGGAAACACCATATATTTT.

The V call is TRBV21-1, the J call TRBJ1-2. TRBV21-1 is a documented pseudogene. This CDR3 spans 17 amino acids. The CDR3 is CASSKALLEEPYDGYTF. DNA for the CDR3: TGTGCCAGCAGCAAAGCGCTTTTAGAGGAGCCCTATGATGGCTACACCTTC.

This chain uses TRBV5-1 with TRBJ2-1; no firm D call. This CDR3 region has 11 residues. The V and J ends lost 0 bases and 10 bases respectively, with 5 bases between them. Looked up from germline, CDR1 is SGHRS and CDR2 is YFSETQ. This chain's CDR3 is CASSLGHEQFF. In DNA, the CDR3 is TGCGCCAGCAGCTTGGGGCACGAGCAGTTCTTC.

This clone was recorded only once. The chain recombines TRBV2 with TRBJ2-7; D remains unclear. CDR1 and CDR2 (germline): SNHLY, FYNNEI. V was shortened by 6 bases and J by 5 bases, with 17 bases between the two germline ends. The CDR3 totals 14 residues. The CDR3: CASSHDPPGDEQYF. The CDR3 nucleotides read TGTGCCAGCAGCCACGACCCCCCAGGCGACGAGCAGTACTTC.

The V gene is TRBV3-1 (or the pseudogene TRBV3-2), the J gene TRBJ2-1; D remains unclear. The CDR3 runs 14 residues. With 4 bases removed from V and 6 bases from J, the gap between germline ends came to 13 bases. Germline CDR1 reads LGHDT; CDR2 reads YNNKEL (reference sequence). The CDR3 nucleotides read TGTGCCAGCAGCCTCGAATCAGGCTCCAATGAGCAGTTCTTC. Translating gives CASSLESGSNEQFF.

This clone was counted once. V and J are TRBV5-1 and TRBJ1-3, with TRBD1 matching 8 bases. This CDR3 region has 14 residues. Germline loops: CDR1 SGHRS, CDR2 YFSETQ. Trimming cost V 3 bases and J 4 bases; bases outside gene matches: 3. CDR3 amino acids: CASSSRGQGNTIYF. The DNA of the CDR3 is TGCGCCAGCAGCTCCAGGGGGCAGGGAAACACCATATATTTT.

This clone was counted only a few times. The chain links TRBV10-2 to TRBJ2-1; TRBD2 matches 9 bases. CDR1 and CDR2 (germline): WSHSY, SAAADI. The junction had 5 bases not matched to a gene; V was cut back by 5 bases and J by 3 bases. The CDR3 runs 15 residues. CDR3 sequence: CASSIAGDNYNEQFF. CDR3 sequence (DNA): TGCGCCAGCAGTATAGCGGGAGATAACTACAATGAGCAGTTCTTC.